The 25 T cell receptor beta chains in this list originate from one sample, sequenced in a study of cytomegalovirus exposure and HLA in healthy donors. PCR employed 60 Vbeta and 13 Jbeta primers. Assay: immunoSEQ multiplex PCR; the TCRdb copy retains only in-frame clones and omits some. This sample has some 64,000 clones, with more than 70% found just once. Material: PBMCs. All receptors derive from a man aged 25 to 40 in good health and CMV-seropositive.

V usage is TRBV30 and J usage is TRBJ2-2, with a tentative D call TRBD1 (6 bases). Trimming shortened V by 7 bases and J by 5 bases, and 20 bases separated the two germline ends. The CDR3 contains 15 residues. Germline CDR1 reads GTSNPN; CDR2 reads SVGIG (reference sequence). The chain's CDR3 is CASNPHPDSTGELFF. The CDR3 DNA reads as TGTGCCTCGAATCCCCACCCGGACAGTACCGGGGAGCTGTTTTTT.

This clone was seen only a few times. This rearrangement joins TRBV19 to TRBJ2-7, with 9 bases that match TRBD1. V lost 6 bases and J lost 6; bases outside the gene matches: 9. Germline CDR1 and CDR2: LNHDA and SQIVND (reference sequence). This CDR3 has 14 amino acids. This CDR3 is CASSTITGGREQYF. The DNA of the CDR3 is TGTGCCAGTAGCACCATTACAGGGGGCCGCGAGCAGTACTTC.

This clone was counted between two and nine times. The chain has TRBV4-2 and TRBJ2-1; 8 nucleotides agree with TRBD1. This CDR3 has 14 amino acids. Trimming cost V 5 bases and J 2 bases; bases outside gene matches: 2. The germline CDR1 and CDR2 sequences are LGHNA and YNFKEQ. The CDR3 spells CASSDRGTYNEQFF. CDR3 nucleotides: TGTGCCAGCAGCGACAGGGGAACCTACAATGAGCAGTTCTTC.

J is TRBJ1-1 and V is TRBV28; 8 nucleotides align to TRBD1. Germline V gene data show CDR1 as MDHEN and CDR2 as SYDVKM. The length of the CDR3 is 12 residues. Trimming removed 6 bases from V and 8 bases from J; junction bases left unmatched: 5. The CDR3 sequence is CASSTGQVEAFF. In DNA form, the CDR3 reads TGTGCCAGCAGCACGGGACAGGTAGAAGCTTTCTTT.

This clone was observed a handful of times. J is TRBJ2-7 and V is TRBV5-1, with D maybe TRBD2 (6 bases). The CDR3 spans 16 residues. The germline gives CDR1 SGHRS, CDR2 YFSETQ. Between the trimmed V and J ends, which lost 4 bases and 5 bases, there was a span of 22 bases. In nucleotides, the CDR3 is TGCGCCAGCAGCCCCACCGGGGGTGGGTTTTGGGACGAGCAGTACTTC. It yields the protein CASSPTGGGFWDEQYF. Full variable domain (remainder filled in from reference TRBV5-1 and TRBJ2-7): KAGVTQTPRYLIKTRGQQVTLSCSPISGHRSVSWYQQTPGQGLQFLFEYFSETQRNKGNFPGRFSGRQFSNSRSEMNVSTLELGDSALYLCASSPTGGGFWDEQYFGPGTRLTVT.

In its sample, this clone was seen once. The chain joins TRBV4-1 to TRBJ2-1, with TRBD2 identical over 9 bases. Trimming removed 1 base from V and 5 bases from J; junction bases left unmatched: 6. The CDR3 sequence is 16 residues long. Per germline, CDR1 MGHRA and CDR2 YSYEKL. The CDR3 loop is CASSQAGAGGHNEQFF. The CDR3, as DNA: TGCGCCAGCAGCCAAGCGGGAGCGGGAGGCCACAATGAGCAGTTCTTC.

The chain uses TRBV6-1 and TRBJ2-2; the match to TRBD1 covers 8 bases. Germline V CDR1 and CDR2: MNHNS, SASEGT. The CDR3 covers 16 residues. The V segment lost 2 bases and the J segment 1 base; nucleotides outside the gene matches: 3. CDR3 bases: TGTGCCAGCAGTGAAAAGGGACAGGTGAACACCGGGGAGCTGTTTTTT. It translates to CASSEKGQVNTGELFF.

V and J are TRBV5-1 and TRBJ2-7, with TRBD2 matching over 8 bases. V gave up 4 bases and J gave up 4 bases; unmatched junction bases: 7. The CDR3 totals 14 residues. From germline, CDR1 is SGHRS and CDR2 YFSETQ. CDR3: CASSPGLARYEQYF. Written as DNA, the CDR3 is TGCGCCAGCAGCCCTGGACTAGCCAGATACGAGCAGTACTTC. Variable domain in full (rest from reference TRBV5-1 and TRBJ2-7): KAGVTQTPRYLIKTRGQQVTLSCSPISGHRSVSWYQQTPGQGLQFLFEYFSETQRNKGNFPGRFSGRQFSNSRSEMNVSTLELGDSALYLCASSPGLARYEQYFGPGTRLTVT.

CDR3 nucleotide sequence: TGTGCCAGCAGGAGCGGGACAGGGGAGACGCAGTATTTT. This gives the protein CASRSGTGETQYF. The rearrangement uses TRBV6-5 and TRBJ2-3; 10 bases are shared with TRBD1. The CDR3 is 13 residues long. CDR1 is MNHEY, CDR2 SVGAGI, per germline. V shed 6 bases, J shed 9 bases, and the junction held 6 bases outside the gene matches.

The CDR3 DNA reads TGCGCCAGCAGCTTTTCAGGGGTGAGGCCCGATGAGCAGTTCTTC. It yields the protein CASSFSGVRPDEQFF. The J gene is TRBJ2-1, the V gene TRBV5-1; weak D call: TRBD1 (6 bases). Germline values: CDR1 SGHRS, CDR2 YFSETQ. V lost 2 bases and J lost 8, with 17 bases in between. This CDR3 has 15 residues.

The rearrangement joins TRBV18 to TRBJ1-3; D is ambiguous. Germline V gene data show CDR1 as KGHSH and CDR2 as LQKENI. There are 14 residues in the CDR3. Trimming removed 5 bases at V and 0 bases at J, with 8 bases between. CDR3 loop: CASSSGSSGNTIYF. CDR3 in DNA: TGTGCCAGCTCATCCGGGAGCTCTGGAAACACCATATATTTT.

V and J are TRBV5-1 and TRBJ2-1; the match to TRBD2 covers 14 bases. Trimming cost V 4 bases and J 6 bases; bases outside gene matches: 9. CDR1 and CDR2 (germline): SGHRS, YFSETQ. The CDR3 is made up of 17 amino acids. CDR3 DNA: TGCGCCAGCAGCCCGAGACTAGCGGGAGGGCGGGGCAATGAGCAGTTCTTC. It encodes CASSPRLAGGRGNEQFF.

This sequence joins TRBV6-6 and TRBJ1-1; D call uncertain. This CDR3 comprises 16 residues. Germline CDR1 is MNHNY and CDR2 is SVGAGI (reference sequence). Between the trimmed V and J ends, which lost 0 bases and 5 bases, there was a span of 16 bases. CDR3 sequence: CASSYSKGGKLTEAFF. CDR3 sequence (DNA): TGTGCCAGCAGTTACTCGAAGGGAGGGAAGTTAACTGAAGCTTTCTTT.

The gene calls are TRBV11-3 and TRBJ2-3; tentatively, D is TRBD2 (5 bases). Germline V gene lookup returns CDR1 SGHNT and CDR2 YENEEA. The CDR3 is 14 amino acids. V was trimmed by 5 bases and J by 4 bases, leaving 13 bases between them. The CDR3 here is CASSRTSNADTQYF. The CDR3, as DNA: TGTGCCAGCAGCCGTACTAGTAATGCAGATACGCAGTATTTT.

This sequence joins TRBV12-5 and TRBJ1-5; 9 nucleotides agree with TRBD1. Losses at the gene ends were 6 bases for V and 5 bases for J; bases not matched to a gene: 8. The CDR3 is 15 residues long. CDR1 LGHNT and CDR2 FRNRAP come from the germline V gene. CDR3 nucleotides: TGTGCTAGTGGCCCCGGGACAGGGAGGGATCAGCCCCAGCATTTT. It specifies CASGPGTGRDQPQHF. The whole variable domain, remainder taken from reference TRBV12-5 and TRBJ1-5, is DARVTQTPRHKVTEMGQEVTMRCQPILGHNTVFWYRQTMMQGLELLAYFRNRAPLDDSGMPKDRFSAEMPDATLATLKIQPSEPRDSAVYFCASGPGTGRDQPQHFGDGTRLSIL.

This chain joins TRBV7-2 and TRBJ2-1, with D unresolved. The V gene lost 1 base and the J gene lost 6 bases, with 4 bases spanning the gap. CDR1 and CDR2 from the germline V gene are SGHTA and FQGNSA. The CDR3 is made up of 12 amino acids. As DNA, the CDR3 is TGTGCCAGCAGCTTAGAAGCCAATGAGCAGTTCTTC. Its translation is CASSLEANEQFF.

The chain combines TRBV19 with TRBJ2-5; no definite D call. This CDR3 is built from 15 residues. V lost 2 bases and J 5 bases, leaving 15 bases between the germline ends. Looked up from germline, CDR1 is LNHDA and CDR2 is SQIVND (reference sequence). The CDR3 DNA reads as TGTGCCAGTAGTATAAACCTTGAGTCCGGGGAGACCCAGTACTTC. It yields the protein CASSINLESGETQYF.

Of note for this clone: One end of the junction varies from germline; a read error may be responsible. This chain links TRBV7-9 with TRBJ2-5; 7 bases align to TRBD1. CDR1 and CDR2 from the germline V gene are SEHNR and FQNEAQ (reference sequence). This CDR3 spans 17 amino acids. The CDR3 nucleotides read TGTTCCAGCAGCCTCCAGTTCGAGACAGGGACCCAAGAGACCCAGTACTTC. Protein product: CSSSLQFETGTQETQYF.

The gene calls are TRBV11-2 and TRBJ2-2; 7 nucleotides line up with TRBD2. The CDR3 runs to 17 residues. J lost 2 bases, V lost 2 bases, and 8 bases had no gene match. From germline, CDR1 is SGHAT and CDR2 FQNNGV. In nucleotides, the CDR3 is TGTGCCAGCAGCTTATTGGCGGGAGCAACTAACACCGGGGAGCTGTTTTTT. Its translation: CASSLLAGATNTGELFF.

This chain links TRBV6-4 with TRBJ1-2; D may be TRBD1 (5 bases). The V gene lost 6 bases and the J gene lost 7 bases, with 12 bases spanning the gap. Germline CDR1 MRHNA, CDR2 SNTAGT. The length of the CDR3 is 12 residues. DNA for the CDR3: TGTGCCAGCAGCGAGGAGGGGAGTGGCTACACCTTC. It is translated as CASSEEGSGYTF.

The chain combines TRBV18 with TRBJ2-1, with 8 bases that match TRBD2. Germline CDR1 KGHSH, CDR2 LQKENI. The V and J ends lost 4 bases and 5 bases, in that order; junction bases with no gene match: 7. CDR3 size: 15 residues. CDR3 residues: CASSLGTSDNNEQFF. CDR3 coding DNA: TGTGCCAGCTCACTGGGGACTAGTGACAACAATGAGCAGTTCTTC.

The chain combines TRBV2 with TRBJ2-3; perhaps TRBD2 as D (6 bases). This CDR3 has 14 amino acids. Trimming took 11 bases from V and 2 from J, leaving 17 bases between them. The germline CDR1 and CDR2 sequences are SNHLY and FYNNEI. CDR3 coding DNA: TGTGCCGGCTTTAGCGGAGTGAACACAGATACGCAGTATTTT. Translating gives CAGFSGVNTDTQYF.

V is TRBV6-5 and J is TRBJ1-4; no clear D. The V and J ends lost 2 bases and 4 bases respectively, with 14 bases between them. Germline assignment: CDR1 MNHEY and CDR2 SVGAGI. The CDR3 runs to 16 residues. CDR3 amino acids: CASSYAGFSGNEKLFF. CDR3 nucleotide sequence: TGTGCCAGCAGTTACGCGGGTTTTTCTGGTAATGAAAAACTGTTTTTT.

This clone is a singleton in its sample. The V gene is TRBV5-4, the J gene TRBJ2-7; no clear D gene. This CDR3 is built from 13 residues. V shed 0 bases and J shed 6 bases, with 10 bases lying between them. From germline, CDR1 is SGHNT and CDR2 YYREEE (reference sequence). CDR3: CASSLDFKIEQYF. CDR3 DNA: TGTGCCAGCAGCTTGGACTTTAAGATCGAGCAGTACTTC.

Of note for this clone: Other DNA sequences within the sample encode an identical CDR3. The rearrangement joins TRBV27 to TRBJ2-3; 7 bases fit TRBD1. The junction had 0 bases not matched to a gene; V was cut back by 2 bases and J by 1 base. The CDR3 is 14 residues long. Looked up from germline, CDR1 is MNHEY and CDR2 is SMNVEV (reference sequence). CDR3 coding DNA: TGTGCCAGCAGTTTAGGACAGGGCACAGATACGCAGTATTTT. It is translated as CASSLGQGTDTQYF.